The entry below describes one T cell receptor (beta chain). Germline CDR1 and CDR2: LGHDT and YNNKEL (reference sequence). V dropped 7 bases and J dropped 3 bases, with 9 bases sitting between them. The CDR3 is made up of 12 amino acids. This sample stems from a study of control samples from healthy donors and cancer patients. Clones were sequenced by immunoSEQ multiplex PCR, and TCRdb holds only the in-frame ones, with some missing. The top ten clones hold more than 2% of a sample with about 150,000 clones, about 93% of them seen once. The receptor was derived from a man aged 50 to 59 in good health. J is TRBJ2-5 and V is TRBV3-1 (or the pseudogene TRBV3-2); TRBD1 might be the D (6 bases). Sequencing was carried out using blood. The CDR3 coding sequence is TGTGCCAGCACAGGGGACAAAGAGACCCAGTACTTC. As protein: CASTGDKETQYF.